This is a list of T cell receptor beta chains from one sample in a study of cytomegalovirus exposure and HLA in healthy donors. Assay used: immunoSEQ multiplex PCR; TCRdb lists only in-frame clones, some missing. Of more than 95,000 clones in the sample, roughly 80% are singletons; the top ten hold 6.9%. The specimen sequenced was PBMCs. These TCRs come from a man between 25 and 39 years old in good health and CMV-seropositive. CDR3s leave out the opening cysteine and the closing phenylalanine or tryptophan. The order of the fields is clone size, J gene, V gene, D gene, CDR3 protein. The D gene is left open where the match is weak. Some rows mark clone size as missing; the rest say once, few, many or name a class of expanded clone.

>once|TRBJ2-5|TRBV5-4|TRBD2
ASSPGGRETQY
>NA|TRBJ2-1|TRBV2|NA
ASSADSRYNEQF
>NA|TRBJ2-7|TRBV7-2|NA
ASRSVNEQY
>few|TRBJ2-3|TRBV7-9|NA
ASSSAGQTLIDTQY
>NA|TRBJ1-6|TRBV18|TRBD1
ASSPRQGEVNSPLH
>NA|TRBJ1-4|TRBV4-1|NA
ASSQARTATNEKLF
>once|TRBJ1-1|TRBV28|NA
ASSFGAGWF
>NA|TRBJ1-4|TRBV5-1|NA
ASSPISRTPNEKLF
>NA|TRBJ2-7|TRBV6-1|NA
ASSEARPGEQY
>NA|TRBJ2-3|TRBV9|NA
ASSVAGSTDTQY
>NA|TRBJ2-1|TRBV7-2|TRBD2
ASSPSLTSGGGSEQF
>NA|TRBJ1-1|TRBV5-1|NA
ASSLAGVRNTEAF
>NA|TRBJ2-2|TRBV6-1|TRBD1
ASSDGTGVNTGELF
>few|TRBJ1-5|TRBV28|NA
ASTLVRSNQPQH
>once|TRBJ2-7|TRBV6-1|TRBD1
ASRDRGAVGEQY
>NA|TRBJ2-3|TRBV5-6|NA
ASSRTSTDTQY
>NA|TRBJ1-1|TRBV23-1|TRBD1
ASSSSTGETEAF
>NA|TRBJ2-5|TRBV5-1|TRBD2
ASSLGTSGGETQY
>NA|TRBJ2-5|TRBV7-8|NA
ASSLGGPRETQY
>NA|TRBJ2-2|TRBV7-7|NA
ASSPGRVWSVGELF
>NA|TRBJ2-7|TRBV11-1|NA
ASSHGGDNSYEQY
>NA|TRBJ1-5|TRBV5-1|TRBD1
ASSVTGNSNQPQH
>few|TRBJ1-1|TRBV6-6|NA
ASRTVQLSEAF
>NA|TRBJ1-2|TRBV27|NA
ASSSLAGNDYGYT
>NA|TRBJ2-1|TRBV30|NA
AWSVHGDNEQF
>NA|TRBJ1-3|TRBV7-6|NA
ASSRGGRASSGNTIY
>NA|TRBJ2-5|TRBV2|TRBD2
ASNKLLAGQETQY
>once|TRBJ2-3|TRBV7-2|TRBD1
ASSPRTGVSTDTQY
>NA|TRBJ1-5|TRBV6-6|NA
ASSYHQGNQPQH
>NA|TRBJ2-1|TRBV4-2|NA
ASSQGDEQF
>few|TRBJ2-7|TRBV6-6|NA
ASSYLKGRLCEQY
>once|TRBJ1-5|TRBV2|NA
ASSERSNQPQH
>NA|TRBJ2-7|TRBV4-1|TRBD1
ASSQGTGGRYEQY
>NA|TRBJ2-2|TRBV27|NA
ASSFPTTEHRGAV
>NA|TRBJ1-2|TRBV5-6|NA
ASSPQAGHYGYT
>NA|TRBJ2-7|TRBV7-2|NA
ASSPNYEQY
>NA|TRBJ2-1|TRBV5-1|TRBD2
ASSLAAGGSSYNEQF
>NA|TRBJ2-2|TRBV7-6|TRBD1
ASSLADPGTGWSTGELF